The present TCR beta chain was sequenced within a study of T cell responses to AZD1222 COVID-19 vaccine. Study details: Samples with a second dose at about 4 or about 12 weeks were pooled together. Study-wide points: Only after the peak T cell response were repertoires sampled. There were mostly white British donors and more females than males, and clonal diversity was possibly underestimated. The CD4 TCRs associated with vaccination extended across spike and predominated at 160-218 and 743-854.

TCRdb keeps only in-frame clones here, not all; method: immunoSEQ multiplex PCR. Of about 120,000 clones listed, more than 80% are singletons. This clone was seen just once. Its specificity is not known. The J segment lost 1 base and the V segment lost 4 bases, leaving 6 bases of the junction unmatched. The length of the CDR3 is 16 residues. Looked up from germline, CDR1 is MGHRA and CDR2 is YSYEKL. The TCR comes from an adult in good health. This chain connects TRBV4-1 to TRBJ1-5; 8 bases match TRBD1. Here the sequenced sample was peripheral blood, taken on day 0 of AZD1222 vaccination. This CDR3 is CASSPGQGGSNQPQHF. CDR3 bases: TGCGCCAGCAGCCCAGGACAGGGAGGGAGCAATCAGCCCCAGCATTTT.